The 11 T cell receptor beta chains in this list originate from one sample, sequenced in a study of blood T cell repertoires in COVID-19. The repertoire was sequenced with immunoSEQ multiplex PCR; TCRdb's copy has only in-frame clones and lacks some. Among 250,000 or so clones listed, 70% to 90% were seen once. The source material was peripheral blood. These receptors originate from a woman aged 55-69 years with COVID-19, enrolled during active disease.

V gene TRBV29-1 combines with J gene TRBJ2-1, with D tentatively TRBD2 (6 bases). V lost 7 bases to trimming and J lost 0 bases, with 16 bases between them. Per the germline V gene, CDR1 is SQVTM and CDR2 is ANQGSEA. This CDR3 comprises 15 residues. The CDR3 loop reads CSADSSASSYNEQFF. As DNA, the CDR3 is TGCAGCGCCGATTCTAGCGCGAGCTCCTACAATGAGCAGTTCTTC.

The chain is built from TRBV28 and TRBJ2-3; 12 positions agree with TRBD2. The V gene's germline CDR1 is MDHEN and CDR2 SYDVKM. The V segment lost 2 bases and the J segment 0 bases; nucleotides outside the gene matches: 3. The CDR3 has 17 amino acids. The CDR3 coding sequence is TGTGCCAGCAGTTTAGGGGGACTAGCGGGTAGCACAGATACGCAGTATTTT. Protein product: CASSLGGLAGSTDTQYF.

The chain couples TRBV12-3 or TRBV12-4 to TRBJ2-7; D remains ambiguous. The V and J ends lost 6 bases and 1 base respectively, with 7 bases between them. The CDR3 covers 12 residues. CDR3 loop: CASRERSYEQYF. CDR3 nucleotide sequence: TGTGCCAGCAGGGAGAGGTCCTACGAGCAGTACTTC.

This clone was seen once. The chain recombines TRBV7-9 with TRBJ2-7, with TRBD1 matching over 7 bases. CDR3 length: 13 amino acids. CDR1 is SEHNR and CDR2 is FQNEAQ in the germline V gene (reference sequence). The trim removed 5 bases at V and 3 bases at J, leaving 4 bases unmatched. CDR3 nucleotide sequence: TGTGCCAGCAGCGTCCGGGACAGCTACGAGCAGTACTTC. Translated: CASSVRDSYEQYF. Full variable domain (rest looked up from reference TRBV7-9 and TRBJ2-7): DTGVSQNPRHKITKRGQNVTFRCDPISEHNRLYWYRQTLGQGPEFLTYFQNEAQLEKSRLLSDRFSAERPKGSFSTLEIQRTEQGDSAMYLCASSVRDSYEQYFGPGTRLTVT.

V usage is TRBV6-1 and J usage is TRBJ2-2, with D uncertain. This CDR3 comprises 12 residues. V shed 0 bases and J shed 8 bases, with 4 bases lying between them. In germline, CDR1 is MNHNS, CDR2 SASEGT. CDR3 DNA: TGTGCCAGCAGTGAAGCCTCGGGGGAGCTGTTTTTT. Amino acid sequence: CASSEASGELFF.

The chain uses TRBV20-1 and TRBJ2-5; 10 bases are shared with TRBD1. With 3 bases clipped from V and 12 bases from J, the junction kept 4 bases outside the gene matches. The germline gives CDR1 DFQATT, CDR2 SNEGSKA (reference sequence). The CDR3 contains 11 residues. The CDR3 coding sequence is TGCAGTGCTAGGAAGGGGACAGGGGAGTACTTC. Amino acid sequence: CSARKGTGEYF.

This chain links TRBV5-1 with TRBJ1-2; TRBD1 is a possible D gene (5 bases). V shed 0 bases and J shed 7 bases, with 19 bases lying between them. The germline gives CDR1 SGHRS, CDR2 YFSETQ. The CDR3 is 16 residues long. The CDR3 region is CASSLAPFRDYPGYTF. Written as DNA, the CDR3 is TGCGCCAGCAGCTTGGCGCCCTTCCGGGACTATCCTGGCTACACCTTC.

The V gene is TRBV28, the J gene TRBJ2-5; D is possibly TRBD1 (6 bases). Trimming shortened V by 11 bases and J by 5 bases, and 21 bases separated the two germline ends. The germline gives CDR1 MDHEN, CDR2 SYDVKM. This CDR3 has 14 residues. The CDR3 loop is CAASRTAAEETQYF. The DNA for the CDR3 is TGTGCCGCCAGCCGGACAGCCGCCGAGGAGACCCAGTACTTC.

V is TRBV4-2 and J is TRBJ1-5, with D perhaps TRBD1 (5 bases). Germline loops: CDR1 LGHNA, CDR2 YNFKEQ. Trimming shortened V by 0 bases and J by 0 bases, and 15 bases separated the two germline ends. This CDR3 region has 18 residues. CDR3 coding DNA: TGTGCCAGCAGCCAAGATCTGCAGGGCTATTATAGCAATCAGCCCCAGCATTTT. It specifies CASSQDLQGYYSNQPQHF.

The chain uses TRBV21-1 and TRBJ1-5; the table's TRBD1 call for D was not verified on the DNA. TRBV21-1 is a pseudogene. The CDR3 length is 16 residues. The CDR3 nucleotides are TGTGCCAGCAGCAAAGCTAGAACAGGGTACAATCAGCCCCAGCATTTT. Its protein product is CASSKARTGYNQPQHF.

This sequence joins TRBV11-2 and TRBJ2-7, with 8 bases aligning to TRBD2. V gave up 7 bases and J gave up 0 bases; unmatched junction bases: 11. This CDR3 region has 16 residues. The V gene's germline CDR1 is SGHAT and CDR2 FQNNGV. The CDR3 DNA sequence: TGTGCCAGCACCCGTACACTAGCGGCAAACTCCTACGAGCAGTACTTC. This gives the protein CASTRTLAANSYEQYF.